The present T cell receptor (beta chain) was sequenced within a study of neoadjuvant nivolumab and ipilimumab in lung cancer. Overall study context: Patients got nivolumab 3 mg/kg on days 1, 15 and 29; combination added ipilimumab 1 mg/kg day 1.

Whole-study results and caveats: From pretherapy to surgery, tumor richness and clonality rose with dual therapy.

Assay: immunoSEQ multiplex PCR; the TCRdb copy retains only in-frame clones and omits some. Of 9,600 or so clones detected, around three quarters appear once; the ten largest clones hold roughly 3.2%. Germline values: CDR1 MNHEY, CDR2 SMNVEV (reference sequence). The V and J ends lost 8 bases and 4 bases respectively, with 8 bases between them. There are 11 residues in the CDR3. Comment on this clone: Its antigen is not identified.

The sequence was collected from an adult with non-small cell lung cancer. The sequences come from tumor tissue, collected after neoadjuvant nivolumab, alone or with ipilimumab, at or shortly before surgery. The V gene is TRBV27, the J gene TRBJ1-1, with a weak D call TRBD1 (5 bases). The CDR3 sequence: CASFGGTEAFF. DNA of the CDR3: TGTGCCAGCTTTGGGGGCACTGAAGCTTTCTTT.